This T cell receptor (beta chain) comes out of a study of TIL therapy for anti-PD-1-resistant metastatic lung cancer. Looking at the study overall: Tumor harvest preceded PD-1/PD-L1 blockade, followed by nivolumab treatment. By whole-exome sequencing, median non-synonymous tumor mutation burden was roughly 1.4 mutations per megabase.

The J segment lost 8 bases and the V segment lost 4 bases, leaving 8 bases of the junction unmatched. CDR3 length: 15 residues. CDR1 is MGHRA and CDR2 is YSYEKL in the germline V gene. Sequencing used immunoSEQ v3. This table comes from immunoSEQ multiplex PCR, and its TCRdb copy is limited to in-frame clones, with some not included. Of roughly 54,000 clones listed, around 86% are singletons. Time point defined: pre-treatment sample, taken before nivolumab and TIL therapy. Patients were adults with stage 4 NSCLC. The chain carries TRBV4-1 and TRBJ1-4; 9 bases map to TRBD1. This TCR derives from a person between 25 and 80 years old with non-small cell lung cancer. Source: blood, taken at baseline. Here the CDR3 reads CASSRRDRAEEKLFF. Written as DNA, the CDR3 is TGCGCCAGCAGCCGACGGGACAGGGCTGAGGAAAAACTGTTTTTT.